Each of the 21 T cell receptor beta chains below was sequenced from the same sample in a study of control samples from healthy donors and cancer patients. The assay was immunoSEQ multiplex PCR, and TCRdb's table has in-frame clones only and misses some. This table has 150,000 or so clones, approximately 93% appearing once. Sequencing was carried out using blood. These receptors were collected from a man aged 18-30 years in good health.

This chain joins TRBV12-2 and TRBJ2-7; the table's D call, TRBD2, was not checked against the DNA. TRBV12-2 constitutes a pseudogene. CDR3 length: 10 residues. This chain's CDR3 is CASRSSEQYF. The CDR3, as DNA: TGTGCAAGTCGGTCGAGCGAGCAGTACTTC.

This rearrangement joins TRBV4-1 to TRBJ1-2; a weak D match, TRBD1 (5 bases). Germline assignment: CDR1 MGHRA and CDR2 YSYEKL. This CDR3 is built from 16 residues. Trimming stripped 5 bases from V and 1 base from J, with 17 bases between. CDR3 residues: CASSYPATDFNYGYTF. CDR3 in DNA: TGCGCCAGCAGCTACCCGGCGACAGATTTTAACTATGGCTACACCTTC.

J is TRBJ2-1 and V is TRBV4-3, with TRBD2 matching over 7 bases. The CDR3 runs 17 residues. V lost 2 bases to trimming and J lost 4 bases; unmatched junction nucleotides: 11. Germline assignment: CDR1 LGHNA and CDR2 YSLEER. The CDR3 DNA follows: TGCGCCAGCAGCCAATCCCGACTAGCCGGGCGATACAATGAGCAGTTCTTC. Amino acids: CASSQSRLAGRYNEQFF.

The chain recombines TRBV28 with TRBJ2-7, with 8 bases that match TRBD1. Germline assignment: CDR1 MDHEN and CDR2 SYDVKM. The J segment lost 0 bases and the V segment lost 7 bases, leaving 5 bases of the junction unmatched. The CDR3 sequence is 14 residues long. The CDR3 protein is CASTDRGSSYEQYF. As DNA, the CDR3 is TGTGCCAGCACCGACAGGGGTAGCTCCTACGAGCAGTACTTC.

This clone was detected only once. The chain couples TRBV5-6 to TRBJ1-4; 7 positions agree with TRBD1. Trimming at V came to 1 base and at J to 0 bases, leaving 9 bases not matched to a gene. CDR3 size: 18 residues. Germline values: CDR1 SGHDT, CDR2 YYEEEE. CDR3 DNA sequence: TGTGCCAGCAGCTTGAAGTTCAGGGGGAGGGCAACTAATGAAAAACTGTTTTTT. Its translation: CASSLKFRGRATNEKLFF.

The chain carries TRBV4-1 and TRBJ1-6; D gene unclear. Trimming shortened V by 0 bases and J by 7 bases, and 16 bases separated the two germline ends. Germline V gene sequence: CDR1 MGHRA, CDR2 YSYEKL. This CDR3 has 17 amino acids. CDR3 in DNA: TGCGCCAGCAGCCAAGATAAGTTAGGCAGCCTAAATTCACCCCTCCACTTT. Protein: CASSQDKLGSLNSPLHF.

V gene TRBV19 combines with J gene TRBJ1-1; D might be TRBD1 (5 bases). V shed 10 bases and J shed 7 bases, with 22 bases lying between them. The CDR3 is 14 amino acids. Germline V CDR1 and CDR2: LNHDA, SQIVND (reference sequence). The CDR3 DNA is TGTGCCACCTCTCGCGGGGCGAGGGCGGATGAAGCTTTCTTT. Its translation is CATSRGARADEAFF.

The count of this clone is one. The chain links TRBV29-1 to TRBJ1-5, with 8 bases matching TRBD1. Trimming cost V 4 bases and J 2 bases; bases outside gene matches: 1. The CDR3 extends over 13 amino acids. The V gene's germline CDR1 is SQVTM and CDR2 ANQGSEA. CDR3 protein: CSVVTGGNQPQHF. The CDR3 region has the DNA TGCAGCGTTGTGACAGGGGGCAATCAGCCCCAGCATTTT.

The rearrangement links TRBV6-5 to TRBJ2-7, with a weak D call TRBD1 (5 bases). Germline CDR1 is MNHEY and CDR2 is SVGAGI. The CDR3 extends over 15 amino acids. V lost 7 bases and J 1 base, leaving 17 bases between the germline ends. The CDR3 sequence: CASTPWQGQSYEQYF. The CDR3 region has the DNA TGTGCCAGCACCCCTTGGCAGGGTCAGTCCTACGAGCAGTACTTC.

The chain carries TRBV3-1 (or the pseudogene TRBV3-2) and TRBJ2-7; 7 bases line up with TRBD1. This CDR3 comprises 12 residues. V lost 5 bases, J lost 7 bases, and 5 bases stayed unmatched. Per the germline V gene, CDR1 is LGHDT and CDR2 is YNNKEL (reference sequence). CDR3 coding DNA: TGTGCCAGCAGCTGGGACAGCGGAGAGCAGTACTTC. Translating gives CASSWDSGEQYF.

For the CDR3, the DNA is TGTGCCAGCAGTTTATTGGGAACTAATGAAAAACTGTTTTTT. It encodes CASSLLGTNEKLFF. The V call is TRBV27, the J call TRBJ1-4; the D is unclear. This CDR3 spans 14 amino acids. Trimming cost V 1 base and J 1 base, with 4 bases left between them. From germline, CDR1 is MNHEY and CDR2 SMNVEV (reference sequence).

This clone has a single count. The rearrangement links TRBV15 to TRBJ2-3, with a possible D match to TRBD2 (5 bases). Germline V gene lookup returns CDR1 LNHNV and CDR2 YYDKDF (reference sequence). Between the trimmed V and J ends, which lost 5 bases and 4 bases, there was a span of 13 bases. The CDR3 totals 14 residues. CDR3 sequence: CATSLGSDADTQYF. The CDR3, as DNA: TGTGCCACCAGCCTAGGGAGTGACGCAGATACGCAGTATTTT.

Details on this clone: This specimen includes other DNA sequences encoding the same CDR3. The rearrangement uses TRBV27 and TRBJ1-1; no firm D call. The CDR3 spans 13 residues. Trimming removed 0 bases from V and 4 bases from J, with 6 bases in between. Germline lookup yields CDR1 MNHEY and CDR2 SMNVEV (reference sequence). CDR3 DNA: TGTGCCAGCAGTTTATCCTGGTCCACTGAAGCTTTCTTT. Protein sequence: CASSLSWSTEAFF.

J is TRBJ2-7 and V is TRBV30; D perhaps matches TRBD2 (6 bases). In germline, CDR1 is GTSNPN, CDR2 SVGIG (reference sequence). CDR3 length: 12 residues. Trimming took 5 bases from V and 2 from J, leaving 10 bases between them. CDR3 coding DNA: TGTGCCTGGGGGGCGGGGCCCTACGAGCAGTACTTC. It translates to CAWGAGPYEQYF.

The rearrangement links TRBV19 to TRBJ1-4; 9 nucleotides match TRBD1. The length of the CDR3 is 15 residues. Losses at the gene ends were 5 bases for V and 6 bases for J; bases not matched to a gene: 7. Germline V gives CDR1 LNHDA, CDR2 SQIVND (reference sequence). Here the CDR3 DNA reads TGTGCCAGTAGTCCAATCGGGACAGGGCATGAAAAACTGTTTTTT. As protein: CASSPIGTGHEKLFF.

J is TRBJ1-4 and V is TRBV7-9, with D unresolved. This CDR3 spans 15 amino acids. Trimming shortened V by 5 bases and J by 7 bases, and 17 bases separated the two germline ends. CDR1 and CDR2 (germline): SEHNR, FQNEAQ (reference sequence). The CDR3 reads CASSPDGVGGEKLFF. The CDR3, as DNA: TGTGCCAGCAGCCCCGACGGGGTAGGCGGTGAAAAACTGTTTTTT.

This clone was detected only a few times. This chain joins TRBV7-9 and TRBJ2-7; the match to TRBD2 covers 13 bases. Germline V CDR1 and CDR2: SEHNR, FQNEAQ (reference sequence). There are 16 residues in the CDR3. The junction had 5 bases not matched to a gene; V was cut back by 5 bases and J by 1 base. The CDR3 is CASSQTTSGRSYEQYF. In nucleotides, the CDR3 is TGTGCCAGCAGCCAAACGACTAGCGGGAGGTCCTACGAGCAGTACTTC. Full variable domain (missing parts from reference TRBV7-9 and TRBJ2-7): DTGVSQNPRHKITKRGQNVTFRCDPISEHNRLYWYRQTLGQGPEFLTYFQNEAQLEKSRLLSDRFSAERPKGSFSTLEIQRTEQGDSAMYLCASSQTTSGRSYEQYFGPGTRLTVT.

The gene calls are TRBV28 and TRBJ2-2; no reliable D call. This CDR3 comprises 11 residues. Looked up from germline, CDR1 is MDHEN and CDR2 is SYDVKM. The V end was cut by 3 bases, the J end by 5 bases, with 1 base between. CDR3 coding DNA: TGTGCCAGCAGTTTGACCGGGGAGCTGTTTTTT. This sequence encodes CASSLTGELFF.

V is TRBV27 and J is TRBJ2-7, with D hard to call. CDR1 and CDR2 from the germline V gene are MNHEY and SMNVEV (reference sequence). With 6 bases removed from V and 4 bases from J, the gap between germline ends came to 13 bases. The CDR3 is 13 amino acids. This chain's CDR3 is CASRSLLGYEQYF. The DNA for the CDR3 is TGTGCCAGCAGGAGCCTTTTGGGATACGAGCAGTACTTC.

This clone has only one observation. The rearrangement uses TRBV19 and TRBJ1-1, with D perhaps TRBD1 (6 bases). V shed 5 bases and J shed 5 bases, with 21 bases lying between them. From germline, CDR1 is LNHDA and CDR2 SQIVND (reference sequence). The CDR3 has 16 amino acids. CDR3 nucleotides: TGTGCCAGTAGTCCAAGCTGGACAGTCAGGACAACTGAAGCTTTCTTT. Protein sequence: CASSPSWTVRTTEAFF.

This rearrangement joins TRBV4-1 to TRBJ2-1, with D perhaps TRBD2 (6 bases). This CDR3 comprises 16 residues. Germline CDR1 and CDR2: MGHRA and YSYEKL. Trimming left V 1 base short and J 8 bases short, with 18 bases between. The CDR3 DNA reads as TGCGCCAGCAGCCAAGCGGACTACTCTGTCCGGTATGAGCAGTTCTTC. It encodes CASSQADYSVRYEQFF.